This T cell receptor beta chain was sequenced during a study of a mutant IDH1 vaccine in newly diagnosed glioma (dated by TCRdb to the early 2020s). For the wider study: Eight vaccinations were administered to patients in weeks 1, 3, 5, 7, 11, 15, 19 and 23, corresponding to visits V03 through V10. In the chemotherapy-containing groups, vaccination started alongside temozolomide cycles, whereas in patients who had radiotherapy alone it started 4-6 weeks after radiotherapy. Of the approximately 34 treated patients, approximately 62% were male and approximately 38% were female, and a mean age of 40.4 years was recorded. Prior to enrollment, standard therapy consisting of radiotherapy alone, temozolomide alone, or radiochemotherapy with temozolomide had been administered to patients, with the combination being received by most patients. Peripheral blood was collected at six visits: V03 (baseline), V05, V07, V10, V12 and V13. Longitudinal TCRB deep sequencing was done for some 26 treated patients, wherever samples were available for exploratory analyses. The paper as a whole reports these results and caveats: Across multiple MHC alleles, vaccine-induced immune responses were seen in 93.3% of patients. PBMC samples for TCRB deep sequencing were selected based on availability. Pseudoprogression appeared unrelated to alterations in the top peripheral T cell clonotypes detected by TCRB sequencing. The authors noted that analyses of patient blood samples could not be reproduced because of sample limitations.

Comments on this clone: The antigen it recognizes is unknown. Qualities for individual bases were not recorded, and no much larger clone is one base off.

Interpreted using the paper, the time point label stands for: week 23, last vaccination. Each vaccine dose was 300 ug of a 20-mer mutant IDH1 peptide in Montanide, given subcutaneously with topical imiquimod. Newly diagnosed WHO grade 3 or 4 IDH1-mutant astrocytomas showing loss of nuclear ATRX were present in the donors. The samples were drawn from NOA16, a multicentre, single-arm, open-label phase I trial in Germany that tested a mutant IDH1 peptide vaccine in humans for the first time. Genomic DNA for TCRB sequencing was extracted from EDTA blood using the DNeasy Blood and Tissue Kit. The method behind the library was the immunoSEQ multiplex PCR assay. Rearranged TCR beta chain sequences were amplified with the hsTCRB Kit following the manufacturer's protocol. An Illumina MiSeq was used to sequence the TCRB libraries. The original methods were these. The proprietary platform of the kit vendor was used for demultiplexing, trimming and gene mapping. Entries here come from immuneACCESS through TCRdb and include only in-frame sequences with V and J called. Some clones fail to appear in such tables; in the studies checked, an unresolved V gene covers under half of the shortfall, and the cause of the remainder is unknown. Clone size and the V and J calls come from that table; the DNA yielded D and trimming. This sample lists over 35,000 clones; roughly 81% were detected once. The ten largest account for approximately 5.1% of the sample.

The junction shows trimming of 8 bases on V and 5 bases on J, plus 15 bases between the germline ends. Spanning cysteine to phenylalanine, the CDR3 consists of 14 amino acids. Just CDR3 DNA is preserved here, 42 bases in frame from base 1. The germline V gene (reference sequence) yields LNHDA for CDR1 and SQIVND for CDR2. The starting material was PBMCs, obtained from a glioma patient whose treatment included an IDH1 peptide vaccine. This receptor was taken from a middle-aged man with glioma. The chain is made from TRBV19 and TRBJ1-4; 5 matching bases give a weak D call of TRBD1. The CDR3 is CASSADRINEKLFF. The sequence in DNA is TGTGCCAGTTCTGCTGACAGAATAAATGAAAAACTGTTTTTT.